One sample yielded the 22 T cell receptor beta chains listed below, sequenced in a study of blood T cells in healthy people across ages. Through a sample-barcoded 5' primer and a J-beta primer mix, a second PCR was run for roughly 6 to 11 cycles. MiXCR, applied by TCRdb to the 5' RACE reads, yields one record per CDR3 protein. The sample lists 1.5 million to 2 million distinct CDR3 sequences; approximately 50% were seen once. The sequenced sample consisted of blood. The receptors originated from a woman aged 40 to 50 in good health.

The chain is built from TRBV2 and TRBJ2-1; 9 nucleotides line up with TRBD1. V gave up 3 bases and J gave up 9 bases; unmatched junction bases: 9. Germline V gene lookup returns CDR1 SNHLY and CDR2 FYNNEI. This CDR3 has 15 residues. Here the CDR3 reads CASSDRRQGVGEQFF. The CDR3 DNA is TGTGCCAGCAGTGACCGGAGACAGGGGGTTGGTGAGCAGTTCTTC.

In nucleotides, the CDR3 is TGCGCCAGCAGTCCCGACAGTCGGTCCTACAATGAGCAGTTCTTC. Its translation is CASSPDSRSYNEQFF. This chain connects TRBV5-1 to TRBJ2-1; the D gene is possibly TRBD1 (5 bases). Germline CDR1 SGHRS, CDR2 YFSETQ. With 5 bases removed from V and 1 base from J, the gap between germline ends came to 13 bases. The CDR3 sequence is 15 residues long.

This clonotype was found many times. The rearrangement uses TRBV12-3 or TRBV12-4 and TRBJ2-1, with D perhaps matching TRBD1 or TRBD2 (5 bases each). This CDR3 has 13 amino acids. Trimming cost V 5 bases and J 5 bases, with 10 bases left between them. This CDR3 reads CASSIGTNNEQFF. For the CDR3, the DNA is TGTGCCAGCAGTATAGGGACGAACAATGAGCAGTTCTTC.

The CDR3 is CSARTTGASVHEQYF. The CDR3 bases are TGCAGTGCTAGAACCACAGGGGCGTCTGTCCACGAGCAGTACTTC. The rearrangement uses TRBV20-1 and TRBJ2-7, with 7 bases matching TRBD1. CDR3 length equals 15 residues. CDR1 and CDR2 from the germline V gene are DFQATT and SNEGSKA (reference sequence). The ends lost 2 bases at V and 5 bases at J; junction bases unmatched: 12.

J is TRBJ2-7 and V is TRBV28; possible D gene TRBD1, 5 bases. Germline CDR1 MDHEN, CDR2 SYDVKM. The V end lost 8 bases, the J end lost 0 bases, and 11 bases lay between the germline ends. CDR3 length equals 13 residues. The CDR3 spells CASADSFSYEQYF. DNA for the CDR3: TGTGCCAGCGCTGACAGCTTCTCCTACGAGCAGTACTTC.

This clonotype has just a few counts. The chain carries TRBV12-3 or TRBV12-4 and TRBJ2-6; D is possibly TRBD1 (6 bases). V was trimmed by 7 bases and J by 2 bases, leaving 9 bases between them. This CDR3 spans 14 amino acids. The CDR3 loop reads CASTQGPGANVLTF. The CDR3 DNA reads TGTGCCAGCACACAGGGTCCTGGGGCCAACGTCCTGACTTTC.

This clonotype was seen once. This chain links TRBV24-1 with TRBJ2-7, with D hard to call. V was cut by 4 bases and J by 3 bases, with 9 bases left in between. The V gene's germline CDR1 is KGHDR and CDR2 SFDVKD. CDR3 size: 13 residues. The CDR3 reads CATSDHQYYEQYF. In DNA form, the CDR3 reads TGTGCCACCAGTGACCACCAGTACTACGAGCAGTACTTC.

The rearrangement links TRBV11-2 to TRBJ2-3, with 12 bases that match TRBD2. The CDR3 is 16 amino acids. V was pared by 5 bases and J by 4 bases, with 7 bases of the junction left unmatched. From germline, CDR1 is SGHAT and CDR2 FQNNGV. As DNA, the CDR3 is TGTGCCAGCAGCCTGACTAGCGGGGGTGGGTCAGATACGCAGTATTTT. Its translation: CASSLTSGGGSDTQYF.

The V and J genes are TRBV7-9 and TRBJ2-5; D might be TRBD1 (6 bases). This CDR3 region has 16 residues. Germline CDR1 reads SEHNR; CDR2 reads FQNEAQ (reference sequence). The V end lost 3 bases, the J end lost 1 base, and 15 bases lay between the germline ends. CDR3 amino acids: CASSFPEDRFQETQYF. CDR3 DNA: TGTGCCAGCAGCTTCCCCGAGGACAGATTCCAAGAGACCCAGTACTTC.

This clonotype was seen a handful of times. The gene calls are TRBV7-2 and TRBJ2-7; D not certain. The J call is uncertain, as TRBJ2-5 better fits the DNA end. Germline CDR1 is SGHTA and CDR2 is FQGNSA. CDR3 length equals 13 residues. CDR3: CASSLDSTETQYF. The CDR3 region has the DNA TGTGCCAGCAGCTTAGACAGTACGGAGACCCAGTACTTC.

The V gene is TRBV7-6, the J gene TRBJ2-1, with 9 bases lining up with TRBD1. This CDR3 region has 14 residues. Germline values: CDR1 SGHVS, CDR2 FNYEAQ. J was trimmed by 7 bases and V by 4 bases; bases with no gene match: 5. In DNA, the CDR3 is TGTGCCAGCAGCTCCCGGACAGGGGAAAATGAGCAGTTCTTC. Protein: CASSSRTGENEQFF.

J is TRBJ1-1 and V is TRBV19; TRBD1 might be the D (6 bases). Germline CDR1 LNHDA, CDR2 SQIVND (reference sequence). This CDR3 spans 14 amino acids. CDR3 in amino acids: CGPGLGQRNTEAFF. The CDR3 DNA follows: TGTGGGCCGGGCCTCGGACAGAGGAACACTGAAGCTTTCTTT.

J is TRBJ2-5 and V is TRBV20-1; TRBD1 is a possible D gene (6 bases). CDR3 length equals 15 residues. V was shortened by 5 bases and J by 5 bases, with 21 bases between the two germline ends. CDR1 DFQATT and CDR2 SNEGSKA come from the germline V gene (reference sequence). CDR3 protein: CSADSYDRLEETQYF. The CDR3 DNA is TGCAGTGCTGACTCTTATGACAGGCTGGAGGAGACCCAGTACTTC.

Here the CDR3 reads CASRSMTGIEETQYF. In DNA, the CDR3 is TGTGCCAGCAGGTCGATGACAGGGATTGAAGAGACCCAGTACTTC. The V call is TRBV6-2 or TRBV6-3, the J call TRBJ2-5, with 7 nucleotides matching TRBD1. With 6 bases clipped from V and 3 bases from J, the junction kept 10 bases outside the gene matches. The CDR3 has 15 residues. Germline-derived CDR1 and CDR2 are MNHEY and SVGEGT.

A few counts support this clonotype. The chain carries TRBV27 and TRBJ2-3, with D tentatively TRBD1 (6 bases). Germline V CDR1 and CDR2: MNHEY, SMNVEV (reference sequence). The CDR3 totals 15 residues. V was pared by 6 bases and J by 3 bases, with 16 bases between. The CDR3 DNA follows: TGTGCCAGCAGCGTCCGGGACACGGAAACAGATACGCAGTATTTT. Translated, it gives CASSVRDTETDTQYF.

The CDR3 DNA is TGTGCCAGCCAGGGCCCGGCGGTTAACTATGGCTACACCTTC. The encoded protein is CASQGPAVNYGYTF. This chain links TRBV28 with TRBJ1-2; D perhaps matches TRBD1 (5 bases). The V and J ends lost 8 bases and 1 base respectively, with 14 bases between them. Germline values: CDR1 MDHEN, CDR2 SYDVKM. The CDR3 runs to 14 residues.

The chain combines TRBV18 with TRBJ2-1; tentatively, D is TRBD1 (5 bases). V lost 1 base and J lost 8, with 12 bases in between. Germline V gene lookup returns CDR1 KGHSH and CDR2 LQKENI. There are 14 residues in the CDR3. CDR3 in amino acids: CASSPLAGWDEQFF. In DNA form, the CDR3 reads TGTGCCAGCTCACCACTCGCAGGGTGGGATGAGCAGTTCTTC.

CDR3 region: CSARDPTGRWIGPGNIQYF. CDR3 nucleotide sequence: TGCAGTGCTAGAGACCCTACAGGCCGCTGGATTGGGCCAGGAAACATTCAGTACTTC. The rearrangement uses TRBV20-1 and TRBJ2-4, with TRBD1 as a possible D gene (5 bases). Trimming removed 0 bases at V and 6 bases at J, with 27 bases between. Germline values: CDR1 DFQATT, CDR2 SNEGSKA (reference sequence). The CDR3 spans 19 residues.

The CDR3 reads CASSLRSAEAWAYNNYNEQFF. The CDR3 bases are TGTGCCAGCAGTTTAAGGTCTGCCGAGGCTTGGGCCTACAATAACTACAATGAGCAGTTCTTC. The chain uses TRBV12-3 or TRBV12-4 and TRBJ2-1, with D hard to call. This CDR3 contains 21 residues. Trimming removed 2 bases at V and 3 bases at J, with 29 bases between.

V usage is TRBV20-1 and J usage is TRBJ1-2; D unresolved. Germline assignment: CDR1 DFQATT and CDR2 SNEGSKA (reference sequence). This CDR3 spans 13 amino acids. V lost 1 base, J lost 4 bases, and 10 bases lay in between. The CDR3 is CSARGQAVYGYTF. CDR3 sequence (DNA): TGCAGTGCTAGAGGCCAGGCGGTCTATGGCTACACCTTC.

The CDR3 DNA follows: TGCGCCAGCAGCTTGGGGGGACTGACGTACGATACGCAGTATTTT. Protein sequence: CASSLGGLTYDTQYF. The gene calls are TRBV5-1 and TRBJ2-3; tentatively, D is TRBD2 (6 bases). With 0 bases removed from V and 6 bases from J, the gap between germline ends came to 14 bases. Germline lookup yields CDR1 SGHRS and CDR2 YFSETQ. The CDR3 loop spans 15 amino acids.

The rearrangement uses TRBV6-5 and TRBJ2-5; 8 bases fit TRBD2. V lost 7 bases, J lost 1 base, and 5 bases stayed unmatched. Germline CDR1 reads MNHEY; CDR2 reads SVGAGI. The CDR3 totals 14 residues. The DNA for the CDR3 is TGTGCCAGCACCCCGGGAGGGGGCCAAGAGACCCAGTACTTC. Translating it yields CASTPGGGQETQYF.